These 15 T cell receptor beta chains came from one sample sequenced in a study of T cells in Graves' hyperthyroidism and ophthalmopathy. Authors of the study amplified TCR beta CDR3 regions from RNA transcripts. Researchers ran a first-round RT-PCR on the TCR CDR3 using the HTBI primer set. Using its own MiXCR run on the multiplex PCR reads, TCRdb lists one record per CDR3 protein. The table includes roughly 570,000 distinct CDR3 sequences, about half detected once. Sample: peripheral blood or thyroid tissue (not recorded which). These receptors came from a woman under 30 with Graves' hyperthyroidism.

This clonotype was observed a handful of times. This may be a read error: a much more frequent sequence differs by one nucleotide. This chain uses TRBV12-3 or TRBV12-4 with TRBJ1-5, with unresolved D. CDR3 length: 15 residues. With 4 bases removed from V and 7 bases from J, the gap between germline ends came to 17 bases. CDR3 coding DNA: TGTGCCAGCAGTTACCTTGCCCCGGAAGAACAGCCCCAGCATTTT. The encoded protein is CASSYLAPEEQPQHF.

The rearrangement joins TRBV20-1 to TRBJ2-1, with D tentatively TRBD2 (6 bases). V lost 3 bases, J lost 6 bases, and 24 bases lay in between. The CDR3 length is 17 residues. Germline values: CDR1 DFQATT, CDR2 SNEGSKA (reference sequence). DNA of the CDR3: TGCAGTGCTAGTACCCCACAGCGGGCGGGCAGCCTCAATGAGCAGTTCTTC. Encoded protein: CSASTPQRAGSLNEQFF.

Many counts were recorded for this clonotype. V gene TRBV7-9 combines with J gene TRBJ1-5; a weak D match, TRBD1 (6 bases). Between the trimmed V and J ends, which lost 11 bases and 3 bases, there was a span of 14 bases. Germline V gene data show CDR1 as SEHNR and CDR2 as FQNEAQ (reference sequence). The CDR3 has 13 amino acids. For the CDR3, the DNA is TGTGCCGTCGGGGGCCAGATCAATCAGCCCCAGCATTTT. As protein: CAVGGQINQPQHF.

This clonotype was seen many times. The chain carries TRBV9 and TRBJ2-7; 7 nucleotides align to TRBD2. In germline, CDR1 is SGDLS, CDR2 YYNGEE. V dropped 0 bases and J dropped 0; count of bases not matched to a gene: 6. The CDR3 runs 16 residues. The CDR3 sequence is CASSVDPGGSSYEQYF. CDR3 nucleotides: TGTGCCAGCAGCGTAGATCCGGGCGGGAGCTCCTACGAGCAGTACTTC.

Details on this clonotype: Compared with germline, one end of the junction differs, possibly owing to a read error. This CDR3 reads CASSTGLAGHNEQFF. The CDR3 DNA is TGTGCTAGCAGTACGGGACTAGCGGGGCACAATGAGCAGTTCTTC. The J gene is TRBJ2-1, the V gene TRBV7-7, with 13 bases lining up with TRBD2. The CDR3 extends over 15 amino acids. CDR1 and CDR2 from the germline V gene are SSHAT and FNYEAQ (reference sequence). The full variable domain, completed using reference TRBV7-7 and TRBJ2-1, is GAGVSQSPRYKVTKRGQDVTLRCDPISSHATLYWYQQALGQGPEFLTYFNYEAQPDKSGLPSDRFSAERPEGSISTLTIQRTEQRDSAMYRCASSTGLAGHNEQFFGPGTRLTVL.

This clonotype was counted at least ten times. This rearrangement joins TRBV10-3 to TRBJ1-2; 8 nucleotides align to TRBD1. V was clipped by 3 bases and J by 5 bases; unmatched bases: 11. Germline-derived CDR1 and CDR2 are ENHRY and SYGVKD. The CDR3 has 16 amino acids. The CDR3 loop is CAISEPGQGGGYGYTF. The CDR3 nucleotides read TGTGCCATCAGTGAACCAGGACAGGGCGGTGGGTATGGCTACACCTTC.

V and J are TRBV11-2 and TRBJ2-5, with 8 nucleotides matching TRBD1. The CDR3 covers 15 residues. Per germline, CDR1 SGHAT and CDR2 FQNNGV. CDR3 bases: TGTGCAGCAGCCAGAGGGCAGGGGGCCCAAGAGACCCAGTACTTC. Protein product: CAAARGQGAQETQYF.

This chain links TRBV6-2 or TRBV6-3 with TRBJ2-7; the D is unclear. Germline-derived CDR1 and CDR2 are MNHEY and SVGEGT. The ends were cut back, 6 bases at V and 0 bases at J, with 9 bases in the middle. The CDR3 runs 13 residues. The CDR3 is CASRTQSSYEQYF. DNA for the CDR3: TGTGCCAGCAGGACACAGAGCTCCTACGAGCAGTACTTC.

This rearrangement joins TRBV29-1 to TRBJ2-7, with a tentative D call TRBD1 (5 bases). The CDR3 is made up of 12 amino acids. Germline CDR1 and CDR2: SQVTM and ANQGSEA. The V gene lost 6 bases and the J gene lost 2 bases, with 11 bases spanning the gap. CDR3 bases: TGCAGCGTGGCCAGGGTGGCCTACGAGCAGTACTTC. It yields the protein CSVARVAYEQYF.

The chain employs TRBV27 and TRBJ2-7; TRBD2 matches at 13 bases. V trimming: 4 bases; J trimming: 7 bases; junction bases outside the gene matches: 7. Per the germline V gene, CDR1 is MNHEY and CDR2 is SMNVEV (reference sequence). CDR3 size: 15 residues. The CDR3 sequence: CASSYLGTSGVEQYF. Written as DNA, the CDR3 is TGTGCCAGCAGTTACCTGGGGACTAGCGGGGTTGAGCAGTACTTC.

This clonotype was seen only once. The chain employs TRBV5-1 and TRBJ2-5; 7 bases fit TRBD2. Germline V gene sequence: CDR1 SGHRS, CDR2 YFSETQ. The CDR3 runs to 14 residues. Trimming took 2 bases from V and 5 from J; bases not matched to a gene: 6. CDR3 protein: CASSFFAGAETQYF. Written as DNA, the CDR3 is TGCGCCAGCAGCTTCTTTGCGGGAGCGGAGACCCAGTACTTC.

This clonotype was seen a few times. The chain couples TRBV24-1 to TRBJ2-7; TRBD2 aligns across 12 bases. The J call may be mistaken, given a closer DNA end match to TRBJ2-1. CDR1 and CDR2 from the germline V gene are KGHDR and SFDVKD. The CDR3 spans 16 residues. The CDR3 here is CATSDLRASGRGEQFF. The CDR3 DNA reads TGTGCCACCAGTGATTTGCGGGCTAGCGGGAGGGGTGAGCAGTTCTTC.

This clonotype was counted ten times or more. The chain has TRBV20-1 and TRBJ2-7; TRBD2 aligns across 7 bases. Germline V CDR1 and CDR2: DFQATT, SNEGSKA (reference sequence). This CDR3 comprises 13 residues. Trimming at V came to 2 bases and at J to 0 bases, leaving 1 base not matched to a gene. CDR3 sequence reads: CSARSGNSYEQYF. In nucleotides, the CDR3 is TGCAGTGCTAGAAGCGGGAACTCCTACGAGCAGTACTTC.

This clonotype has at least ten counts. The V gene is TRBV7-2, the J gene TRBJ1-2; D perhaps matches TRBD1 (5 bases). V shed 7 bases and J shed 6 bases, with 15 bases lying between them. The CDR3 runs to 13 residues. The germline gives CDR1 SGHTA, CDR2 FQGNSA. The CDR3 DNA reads TGTGCCAGCATCCCGGGACCCTGGAATGGCTACACCTTC. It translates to CASIPGPWNGYTF.

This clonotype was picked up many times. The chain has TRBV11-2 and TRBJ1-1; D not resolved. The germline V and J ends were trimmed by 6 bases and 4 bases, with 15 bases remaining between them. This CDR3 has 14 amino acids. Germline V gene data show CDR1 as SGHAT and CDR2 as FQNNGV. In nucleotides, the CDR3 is TGTGCCAGCAGAGAGCTGGGTATGGGCACTGAAGCTTTCTTT. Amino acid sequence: CASRELGMGTEAFF.